These T cell receptor beta chains were read from a single sample in a study of blood T cell repertoires in COVID-19. Data came from immunoSEQ multiplex PCR; TCRdb stores just in-frame clones and leaves some out. This sample has some 64,000 clones, with roughly 80% found just once. Specimen: peripheral blood. The receptors stem from a woman older than 75 with active or convalescent COVID-19. The CDR3 runs from the conserved cysteine through the conserved F or W. A D gene is named only where the DNA matches it firmly. Only some rows state a clone size, as once, few, many or a class for expanded clones.

j_gene,v_gene,d_gene,abundance,CDR3nt,CDR3aa
TRBJ1-2,TRBV5-1,.,.,TGCGCCAGCAGCCCCATGGGCCATCCCCAACTACGGGGAGCTAACTATGGCTACACCTTC,CASSPMGHPQLRGANYGYTF
TRBJ2-1,TRBV6-5,.,.,TGTGCCAGCAGCTACGACAGCTACAATGAGCAGTTCTTC,CASSYDSYNEQFF
TRBJ1-1,TRBV10-1,.,.,TGCGCCAGCAGTGAGGCAGGGAACACTGAAGCTTTCTTT,CASSEAGNTEAFF
TRBJ2-2,TRBV6-6,TRBD1,.,TGTGCCAGCAGTTACTCGAAAGGGGGCGAGGTCGGGGAGCTGTTTTTT,CASSYSKGGEVGELFF
TRBJ1-6,TRBV10-3,TRBD1,.,TGTGCCATCAGTGAGTCCGGGACAGGGATAGGATCACCCCTCCACTTT,CAISESGTGIGSPLHF
TRBJ2-7,TRBV6-1,.,.,TGTGCCAGCAGTGAAGCATCTGACGAGCAGTACTTC,CASSEASDEQYF
TRBJ2-3,TRBV24-1,TRBD2,.,TGTGCCACCAGTGATACGAGCGGGGGGGCCCAAGATACGCAGTATTTT,CATSDTSGGAQDTQYF
TRBJ2-2,TRBV6-6,TRBD2,.,TGTGCCCACGGAGGAACGGGGGGGCCGGTCGGGGAGCTGTTTTTT,CAHGGTGGPVGELFF
TRBJ2-1,TRBV6-6,TRBD1,.,TGTGCCAGCAGGTCGGGACAGGGGGTCTACAATGAGCAGTTCTTC,CASRSGQGVYNEQFF
TRBJ2-5,TRBV25-1,.,.,TGTGCCAGCAGTCGAGAGACCCAGTACTTC,CASSRETQYF
TRBJ1-2,TRBV3-1/TRBV3-2,.,.,TGTGCCAGCAGCCAAGATAGGAGAGGCTACACCTTC,CASSQDRRGYTF
TRBJ2-2,TRBV2,TRBD1,.,TGTGCCAGCAGTGAGAGGGGGCAAAACACCGGGGAGCTGTTTTTT,CASSERGQNTGELFF
TRBJ1-6,TRBV5-6,.,few,TGTGCCAGCAGCTACGCGGGGGCCGGCTCACCCCTCCACTTT,CASSYAGAGSPLHF
TRBJ1-1,TRBV7-9,.,.,TGTGCCAGCAGCTTTTCTGTAAACACTGAAGCTTTCTTT,CASSFSVNTEAFF
TRBJ1-2,TRBV27,TRBD1,.,TGTGCCAGCAGTTTGACAGGGGGGCCGGGCTATGGCTACACCTTC,CASSLTGGPGYGYTF
TRBJ1-1,TRBV6-5,TRBD1,.,TGTGCCAGCAGTTACGACAGGGGTGAAGCTTTCTTT,CASSYDRGEAFF
TRBJ2-1,TRBV24-1,TRBD2,.,TGTGCCACCACCCGAAACAACAGTCAGACAAGGTGGCTAGCGGGGGGTAGCTCCTACAATGAGCAGTTCTTC,CATTRNNSQTRWLAGGSSYNEQFF
TRBJ1-1,TRBV7-3,TRBD1,few,TGTGCCAGCAGCTCGGGACAGGGAACGAGCACTGAAGCTTTCTTT,CASSSGQGTSTEAFF
TRBJ1-2,TRBV7-3,.,.,TGTGCCAGCAGCTTAAGCGGAGGGAACTATGGCTACACCTTC,CASSLSGGNYGYTF
TRBJ1-3,TRBV2,.,.,TGTGCCAGCAATCCGGGTTACTCTGGAAACACCATATATTTT,CASNPGYSGNTIYF
TRBJ1-2,TRBV4-2,.,.,TGTGCCAGCTTAGCGCGCGAGTACTATGGCTACACCTTC,CASLAREYYGYTF
TRBJ1-6,TRBV30,TRBD1,few,TGTGCCTGGAGTGGGGGACAGGGGAATTCACCCCTCCACTTT,CAWSGGQGNSPLHF
TRBJ1-2,TRBV6-5,TRBD1,few,TGTGCCAGCAGTAGACAGGGGGCTAACTATGGCTACACCTTC,CASSRQGANYGYTF
TRBJ1-1,TRBV2,.,.,TGTGCCAGCAGCCTTTATAGGGGGGGCGCGGGTACTGAAGCTTTCTTT,CASSLYRGGAGTEAFF
TRBJ2-3,TRBV29-1,TRBD2,.,TGCAGCGCCGGGGGGGCCCCAGATACGCAGTATTTT,CSAGGAPDTQYF
TRBJ1-1,TRBV5-1,.,.,TGCGCCAGCAGCTTGTACAGGGCTGGGAACACTGAAGCTTTCTTT,CASSLYRAGNTEAFF
TRBJ2-1,TRBV6-6,.,.,TGTGCCAGCAGTTACTCGATGAAGGTAGCCAATGAGCAGTTCTTC,CASSYSMKVANEQFF
TRBJ1-6,TRBV3-1/TRBV3-2,.,.,TGTGCCAGCAGCACGGCAGCGTATAATTCACCCCTCCACTTT,CASSTAAYNSPLHF
TRBJ1-1,TRBV5-1,TRBD1,.,TGCGCCAGCAGCTGGGACAGGGGGAACACTGAAGCTTTCTTT,CASSWDRGNTEAFF
TRBJ2-3,TRBV5-1,.,.,TGCGCCAGCACCCAGTCCGGCACAGATACGCAGTATTTT,CASTQSGTDTQYF
TRBJ2-3,TRBV25-1,.,.,TGTGCCAGCAGGGAAGGGGGGGGCAGAGATACGCAGTATTTT,CASREGGGRDTQYF
TRBJ2-2,TRBV10-3,TRBD1,.,TGTGCCATCAGCCAGGGACAGGGGAACACCGGGGAGCTGTTTTTT,CAISQGQGNTGELFF
TRBJ1-3,TRBV3-1/TRBV3-2,.,.,TGTGCCAGCAGCCAAGATAGTAGGGGTTTTTTCGGAAACACCATATATTTT,CASSQDSRGFFGNTIYF
TRBJ2-7,TRBV27,TRBD2,.,TGTGCCAGCAGTCCGAAGCGGGGGGGCTCCTACGAGCAGTACTTC,CASSPKRGGSYEQYF
TRBJ1-2,TRBV7-9,TRBD1,.,TGTGCCAGCAGCGGGACAGGGACTAACTATGGCTACACCTTC,CASSGTGTNYGYTF